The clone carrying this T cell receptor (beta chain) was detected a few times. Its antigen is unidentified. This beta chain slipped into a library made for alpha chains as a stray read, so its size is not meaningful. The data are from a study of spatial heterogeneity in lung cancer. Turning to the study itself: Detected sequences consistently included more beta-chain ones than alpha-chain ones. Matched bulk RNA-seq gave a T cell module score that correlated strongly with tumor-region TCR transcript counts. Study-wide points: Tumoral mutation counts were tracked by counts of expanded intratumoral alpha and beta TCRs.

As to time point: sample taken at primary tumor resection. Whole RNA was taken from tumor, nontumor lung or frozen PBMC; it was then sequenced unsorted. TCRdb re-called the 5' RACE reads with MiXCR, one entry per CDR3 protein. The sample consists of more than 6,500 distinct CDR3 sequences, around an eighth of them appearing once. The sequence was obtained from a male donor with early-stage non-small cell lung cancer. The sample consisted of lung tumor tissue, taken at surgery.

CDR3 in DNA: TGTGCCAGCAGCCAAGAATGGGGGGCGTGGAGCGAGCAGTACTTC. Translating gives CASSQEWGAWSEQYF. The V and J genes are TRBV14 and TRBJ2-7; the D gene could be TRBD1 or TRBD2 (6 bases each). This CDR3 region has 15 residues. The germline V gene has CDR1 SGHDN and CDR2 FVKESK. The V end lost 0 bases, the J end lost 6 bases, and 15 bases lay between the germline ends.